This entry features one T cell receptor (beta chain) sequence. This sample was included in a study of tumor T cells in aggressive B-cell lymphoma. V lost 4 bases and J lost 6, with 16 bases in between. This CDR3 has 14 amino acids. Looked up from germline, CDR1 is SGHVS and CDR2 is FQNEAQ. TCRdb keeps only in-frame clones here, not all; method: immunoSEQ multiplex PCR. There are more than 3,500 clones in the sample; about nine tenths occur only once, and about 2.5% lies in the top ten. The source is an adult with diffuse large B cell lymphoma. The rearrangement uses TRBV7-8 and TRBJ2-7; the D is unclear. What was sequenced was tumor tissue. CDR3 protein: CASSSRFSFLEQYF. The CDR3 DNA reads as TGTGCCAGCAGCTCTCGGTTTAGTTTTCTCGAGCAGTACTTC.